A single sample is the source of the 19 T cell receptor beta chains below, sequenced in a study of T cell responses to AZD1222 COVID-19 vaccine. The protocol was immunoSEQ multiplex PCR, while the TCRdb copy is restricted to in-frame clones and leaves out a portion. The profile shows some 190,000 clones, 80% to 95% of them singletons. The source was peripheral blood, collected 28 days after the second AZD1222 dose. These TCRs come from an adult who received the AZD1222 COVID-19 vaccine.

This chain links TRBV6-5 with TRBJ1-5, with D possibly matching TRBD1 (6 bases). Germline V gene lookup returns CDR1 MNHEY and CDR2 SVGAGI. V was clipped by 7 bases and J by 6 bases, with 16 bases between them. This CDR3 is 14 amino acids long. The CDR3 DNA sequence: TGTGCCAGCATCTCAGTGGGGGGCGGTCAGCCCCAGCATTTT. The encoded protein is CASISVGGGQPQHF.

V is TRBV11-2 and J is TRBJ1-3, with unresolved D. The CDR3 spans 14 residues. Deletions cut 4 bases from V and 4 bases from J, with 11 bases between. Germline CDR1 SGHAT, CDR2 FQNNGV. The CDR3, as DNA: TGTGCCAGCAGCTCAAGAGTACCCGGAAACACCATATATTTT. Its translation is CASSSRVPGNTIYF.

This chain connects TRBV7-8 to TRBJ2-1, with 8 bases matching TRBD2. V trimming: 1 base; J trimming: 0 bases; junction bases outside the gene matches: 8. Germline V gene data show CDR1 as SGHVS and CDR2 as FQNEAQ. This CDR3 is built from 18 residues. The CDR3 is CASSLVGRGRSSYNEQFF. The CDR3, as DNA: TGTGCCAGCAGCTTAGTCGGGCGCGGGAGGTCCTCCTACAATGAGCAGTTCTTC.

This sequence joins TRBV18 and TRBJ1-4, with TRBD1 matching 11 bases. Looked up from germline, CDR1 is KGHSH and CDR2 is LQKENI. J was trimmed by 5 bases and V by 6 bases; bases with no gene match: 5. The CDR3 length is 15 residues. DNA for the CDR3: TGTGCCAGCTCGTCCCGGACAGGGGGCAATGAAAAACTGTTTTTT. This sequence encodes CASSSRTGGNEKLFF.

This rearrangement joins TRBV7-2 to TRBJ2-7; a possible D gene is TRBD2 (5 bases). The CDR3 extends over 14 amino acids. Germline V CDR1 and CDR2: SGHTA, FQGNSA. The V and J ends lost 2 bases and 3 bases respectively, with 11 bases between them. The CDR3 DNA reads TGTGCCAGCAGCTTAAAAGGACTTCGCTACGAGCAGTACTTC. It encodes CASSLKGLRYEQYF. Using reference TRBV7-2 and TRBJ2-7 for the parts outside the CDR3, the full variable domain is GAGVSQSPSNKVTEKGKDVELRCDPISGHTALYWYRQSLGQGLEFLIYFQGNSAPDKSGLPSDRFSAERTGGSVSTLTIQRTQQEDSAVYLCASSLKGLRYEQYFGPGTRLTVT.

The chain couples TRBV11-2 to TRBJ1-3; no reliable D call. This CDR3 is 15 amino acids long. CDR1 is SGHAT, CDR2 FQNNGV, per germline. The V end lost 0 bases, the J end lost 2 bases, and 8 bases lay between the germline ends. The CDR3 sequence is CASSLDGPAGNTIYF. The CDR3 DNA follows: TGTGCCAGCAGCTTAGATGGGCCGGCTGGAAACACCATATATTTT. Drawing the rest from reference TRBV11-2 and TRBJ1-3, the complete variable domain is EAGVAQSPRYKIIEKRQSVAFWCNPISGHATLYWYQQILGQGPKLLIQFQNNGVVDDSQLPKDRFSAERLKGVDSTLKIQPAKLEDSAVYLCASSLDGPAGNTIYFGEGSWLTVV.

This clone was seen more than once but under ten times. The V and J genes are TRBV5-1 and TRBJ1-6; D gene uncertain. Trimming cost V 0 bases and J 13 bases, with 11 bases left between them. The CDR3 runs to 13 residues. Per the germline V gene, CDR1 is SGHRS and CDR2 is YFSETQ. CDR3 protein: CASSLEVDLPLHF. As DNA, the CDR3 is TGCGCCAGCAGCTTGGAAGTGGATTTGCCCCTCCACTTT.

The V and J genes are TRBV5-1 and TRBJ1-5, with 7 positions matching TRBD1. CDR1 is SGHRS, CDR2 YFSETQ, per germline. CDR3 length: 14 residues. V lost 4 bases and J lost 6; bases outside the gene matches: 7. In DNA, the CDR3 is TGCGCCAGCAGCCCGGGACAGTCAGCTCAGCCCCAGCATTTT. The encoded protein is CASSPGQSAQPQHF.

CDR3 amino acids: CASSPGQGRHSGNTIYF. The CDR3 region has the DNA TGTGCCAGCTCACCAGGACAGGGTCGACACTCTGGAAACACCATATATTTT. The V gene is TRBV18, the J gene TRBJ1-3; 8 nucleotides agree with TRBD1. The J segment lost 0 bases and the V segment lost 2 bases, leaving 6 bases of the junction unmatched. This CDR3 is built from 17 residues. CDR1 is KGHSH and CDR2 is LQKENI in the germline V gene.

The V call is TRBV9, the J call TRBJ1-1; a possible D gene is TRBD1 (6 bases). The CDR3 runs to 13 residues. Looked up from germline, CDR1 is SGDLS and CDR2 is YYNGEE. The V and J ends lost 4 bases and 6 bases respectively, with 13 bases between them. CDR3: CASSPSGTPEAFF. The DNA for the CDR3 is TGTGCCAGCAGCCCTTCCGGGACACCTGAAGCTTTCTTT. Filled out from reference TRBV9 and TRBJ1-1, the complete variable domain reads DSGVTQTPKHLITATGQRVTLRCSPRSGDLSVYWYQQSLDQGLQFLIQYYNGEERAKGNILERFSAQQFPDLHSELNLSSLELGDSALYFCASSPSGTPEAFFGQGTRLTVV.

The chain uses TRBV10-2 and TRBJ2-1, with 9 bases lining up with TRBD1. The length of the CDR3 is 15 residues. J gave up 3 bases and V 5 bases, and 5 bases lay outside the gene matches. Germline CDR1 WSHSY, CDR2 SAAADI. The CDR3 DNA sequence: TGCGCCAGCAGTCTCACAGGGGGCGGCTACAATGAGCAGTTCTTC. This translates into CASSLTGGGYNEQFF.

DNA of the CDR3: TGTGCCAGCAGCCAAGATCGGGTAGCGGGAGATGAGCAGTTCTTC. This encodes CASSQDRVAGDEQFF. This chain uses TRBV4-2 with TRBJ2-1; 9 nucleotides align to TRBD2. Germline CDR1 reads LGHNA; CDR2 reads YNFKEQ. With 0 bases clipped from V and 8 bases from J, the junction kept 5 bases outside the gene matches. The CDR3 spans 15 residues.

The genes are TRBV12-3 or TRBV12-4 and TRBJ1-5; no definite D call. This CDR3 comprises 13 residues. Trimming took off 5 bases at V and 1 base at J, with 6 bases between the two ends. In DNA form, the CDR3 reads TGTGCCAGCAGTGGGAGAAGCAATCAGCCCCAGCATTTT. Translating gives CASSGRSNQPQHF.

This clone was seen once. This chain uses TRBV27 with TRBJ2-6, with TRBD1 as a possible D gene (5 bases). Germline V gives CDR1 MNHEY, CDR2 SMNVEV (reference sequence). The ends were cut back, 7 bases at V and 0 bases at J, with 19 bases in the middle. The CDR3 totals 18 residues. This CDR3 is CASTRFQGIGSGANVLTF. The CDR3 DNA follows: TGTGCCAGCACCAGATTTCAGGGAATCGGCTCTGGGGCCAACGTCCTGACTTTC.

Written as DNA, the CDR3 is TGTGCCAGCAGCTTCTTTCAGGGGCGACAGCCCCAGCATTTT. Translated, it gives CASSFFQGRQPQHF. The chain couples TRBV7-8 to TRBJ1-5, with a tentative D call TRBD1 (6 bases). Germline-derived CDR1 and CDR2 are SGHVS and FQNEAQ. The ends were cut back, 3 bases at V and 7 bases at J, with 13 bases in the middle. The CDR3 contains 14 residues.

The chain uses TRBV5-1 and TRBJ1-2; weak D call: TRBD1 (5 bases). The germline CDR1 and CDR2 sequences are SGHRS and YFSETQ. The CDR3 consists of 14 residues. Trimming left V 1 base short and J 8 bases short, with 15 bases between. CDR3 in DNA: TGCGCCAGCAGCTTGAGTTTTACGGGGCGAGGCTACACCTTC. It is translated as CASSLSFTGRGYTF.

The chain combines TRBV5-8 with TRBJ2-1; tentatively, D is TRBD1 (5 bases). This CDR3 is 15 amino acids long. Trimming shortened V by 0 bases and J by 0 bases, and 7 bases separated the two germline ends. Germline CDR1 SGHTS, CDR2 YDEGEE. CDR3 coding DNA: TGTGCCAGCAGCTTGGGCCAGGGCTCCTACAATGAGCAGTTCTTC. Its translation is CASSLGQGSYNEQFF.

This chain's CDR3 is CASSPYPSGRANEQFF. The DNA for the CDR3 is TGCGCCAGCAGCCCATATCCTAGCGGGAGGGCCAATGAGCAGTTCTTC. The chain uses TRBV4-1 and TRBJ2-1; 12 bases align to TRBD2. Germline V lookup: CDR1 MGHRA, CDR2 YSYEKL. The CDR3 spans 16 residues. The J segment lost 6 bases and the V segment lost 4 bases, leaving 7 bases of the junction unmatched.

Turning to this clone: One end of the junction does not line up with germline, which may come from a read error. The V call is TRBV20-1, the J call TRBJ2-5, with D tentatively TRBD2 (6 bases). Germline V lookup: CDR1 DFQATT, CDR2 SNEGSKA (reference sequence). There are 10 residues in the CDR3. The CDR3 reads CLRGRETQYF. The CDR3 region has the DNA TGTTTGCGGGGTCGAGAGACCCAGTACTTC.